Below, 27 T cell receptor beta chains from the same sample are listed, as sequenced in a study of CD8 T cell repertoires and HIV-1 epitope variants (dated by TCRdb to the early 2020s). The library was obtained by the immunoSEQ multiplex PCR assay. Sourced from immuneACCESS, this table was stored by TCRdb with only in-frame sequences that have V and J called. A share of the clones is absent; for the studies checked, an unresolved V gene accounts for under half, and the remainder has no known explanation. Here the sample has roughly 100,000 clones; almost 75% occur a single time. Of the sample, more than 25% is held by the ten largest clones. Sequencing input: uncultured baseline CD8+ T cells from peripheral blood mononuclear cells (PBMCs). The receptors come from a male donor with HIV.

The rearrangement joins TRBV10-2 to TRBJ1-1; no clear D. Trimming shortened V by 8 bases and J by 1 base, and 11 bases separated the two germline ends. Germline CDR1 is WSHSY and CDR2 is SAAADI. The CDR3 is made up of 13 amino acids. The CDR3: CASGKDGNTEAFF. The CDR3 DNA is TGCGCCAGCGGAAAGGATGGGAACACTGAAGCTTTCTTT.

This chain connects TRBV19 to TRBJ2-7; TRBD1 is a possible D gene (5 bases). Trimming pared 7 bases from V and 1 base from J, leaving 11 bases between. This CDR3 has 13 amino acids. Germline CDR1 reads LNHDA; CDR2 reads SQIVND (reference sequence). CDR3: CASTSDKSYEQYF. The DNA of the CDR3 is TGTGCCAGTACCTCGGACAAGTCCTACGAGCAGTACTTC. Drawing the rest from reference TRBV19 and TRBJ2-7, the complete variable domain is DGGITQSPKYLFRKEGQNVTLSCEQNLNHDAMYWYRQDPGQGLRLIYYSQIVNDFQKGDIAEGYSVSREKKESFPLTVTSAQKNPTAFYLCASTSDKSYEQYFGPGTRLTVT.

This clone was recorded only once. This rearrangement joins TRBV5-8 to TRBJ2-1; the D call may be TRBD1 or TRBD2 (5 bases each). Germline loops: CDR1 SGHTS, CDR2 YDEGEE. This CDR3 has 15 amino acids. The ends were cut back, 5 bases at V and 0 bases at J, with 12 bases in the middle. The CDR3 bases are TGTGCCAGCAGTTCCGGGACGGCCTCCTACAATGAGCAGTTCTTC. This codes for CASSSGTASYNEQFF.

Concerning this clone: One end of the junction fails to match germline, which may point to a read error. The chain uses TRBV9 and TRBJ2-3; the D is unclear. The CDR3 loop spans 12 amino acids. Per the germline V gene, CDR1 is SGDLS and CDR2 is YYNGEE. The CDR3 spells CASSAGENTRYF. CDR3 in DNA: TGTGCCAGCAGCGCGGGCGAAAATACGCGGTATTTT. The full variable domain, its missing parts supplied by reference TRBV9 and TRBJ2-3, is DSGVTQTPKHLITATGQRVTLRCSPRSGDLSVYWYQQSLDQGLQFLIQYYNGEERAKGNILERFSAQQFPDLHSELNLSSLELGDSALYFCASSAGENTRYFGPGTRLTVL.

The chain recombines TRBV27 with TRBJ1-1; no clear D. Germline values: CDR1 MNHEY, CDR2 SMNVEV (reference sequence). Trimming shortened V by 5 bases and J by 2 bases, and 6 bases separated the two germline ends. CDR3 length equals 12 residues. CDR3 loop: CASSTGNTEAFF. In DNA, the CDR3 is TGTGCCAGCAGTACGGGAAACACTGAAGCTTTCTTT.

The CDR3 bases are TGCGCCAGCAGCCAAGAACCTAGCGGGGGGTCTGCAGATACGCAGTATTTT. Residues: CASSQEPSGGSADTQYF. The V and J genes are TRBV4-3 and TRBJ2-3, with 11 bases lining up with TRBD2. V was pared by 0 bases and J by 4 bases, with 6 bases of the junction left unmatched. Germline V gives CDR1 LGHNA, CDR2 YSLEER. The CDR3 length is 17 residues.

This clone showed up just once. The V gene is TRBV28, the J gene TRBJ1-2, with 7 bases fitting TRBD1. The length of the CDR3 is 14 residues. Trimming removed 7 bases from V and 4 bases from J; junction bases left unmatched: 9. Germline lookup yields CDR1 MDHEN and CDR2 SYDVKM. The CDR3 DNA reads as TGTGCCAGCACCTGGGGAGGGGGCAGCTATGGCTACACCTTC. Protein sequence: CASTWGGGSYGYTF.

The V and J genes are TRBV7-3 and TRBJ1-2, with D perhaps TRBD1 (5 bases). This CDR3 is 13 amino acids long. The V gene's germline CDR1 is SGHTA and CDR2 FQGTGA. Trimming stripped 3 bases from V and 3 bases from J, with 8 bases between. CDR3 in amino acids: CASSFQGDYGYTF. The CDR3 DNA reads TGTGCCAGCAGCTTTCAGGGAGACTATGGCTACACCTTC.

The chain uses TRBV5-8 and TRBJ2-5, with unresolved D. Germline values: CDR1 SGHTS, CDR2 YDEGEE. Trimming stripped 1 base from V and 3 bases from J, with 13 bases between. There are 15 residues in the CDR3. CDR3: CASSLTGSEKETQYF. CDR3 in DNA: TGTGCCAGCAGCTTGACCGGGTCGGAAAAAGAGACCCAGTACTTC.

This clone was observed a few times. The rearrangement uses TRBV7-6 and TRBJ1-6; D not certain. The germline gives CDR1 SGHVS, CDR2 FNYEAQ. The germline V and J ends were trimmed by 5 bases and 8 bases, with 16 bases remaining between them. The CDR3 consists of 15 residues. CDR3 DNA: TGTGCCAGCAGCCCGGACGTTCGCTCTCATTCACCCCTCCACTTT. Protein product: CASSPDVRSHSPLHF.

This clone was seen a handful of times. Other nucleotide sequences in the sample specify the same CDR3. The J gene is TRBJ1-6, the V gene TRBV7-2; no reliable D call. The CDR3 has 14 amino acids. V was clipped by 5 bases and J by 3 bases, with 8 bases between them. The germline CDR1 and CDR2 sequences are SGHTA and FQGNSA. The CDR3 loop is CASSLDGYNSPLHF. The CDR3 DNA sequence: TGTGCCAGCAGCCTAGATGGCTATAATTCACCCCTCCACTTT.

CDR3 DNA: TGTGCCAGCAGTCCGCTTAGCAACCATGAGCAGTTCTTC. Amino acid sequence: CASSPLSNHEQFF. The genes are TRBV28 and TRBJ2-1; D gene ambiguous. V lost 5 bases to trimming and J lost 8 bases, with 13 bases between them. CDR1 is MDHEN, CDR2 SYDVKM, per germline. This CDR3 has 13 amino acids.

This clone was observed a few times. CDR3 bases: TGTGCCAGCAGCTCCCAGGACAGGGACCAAGAGACCCAGTACTTC. It is translated as CASSSQDRDQETQYF. The chain joins TRBV28 to TRBJ2-5, with 8 bases fitting TRBD1. Per the germline V gene, CDR1 is MDHEN and CDR2 is SYDVKM. The CDR3 runs 15 residues. Unmatched junction bases numbered 6, after V lost 6 bases and J lost 0 bases.

This sequence joins TRBV30 and TRBJ1-1, with no clear D. Per the germline V gene, CDR1 is GTSNPN and CDR2 is SVGIG (reference sequence). The CDR3 has 13 residues. The V end lost 4 bases, the J end lost 1 base, and 10 bases lay between the germline ends. The CDR3 bases are TGTGCCTGGATGGTACGGGAGAACACTGAAGCTTTCTTT. This codes for CAWMVRENTEAFF. The whole variable domain, filled in from reference TRBV30 and TRBJ1-1, reads SQTIHQWPATLVQPVGSPLSLECTVEGTSNPNLYWYRQAAGRGLQLLFYSVGIGQISSEVPQNLSASRPQDRQFILSSKKLLLSDSGFYLCAWMVRENTEAFFGQGTRLTVV.

Regarding this clone: Germline and junction disagree at one end, which may indicate a read error. CDR3 residues: CASSWGTSIDTQYF. The CDR3 DNA sequence: TGTGCCAGCAGCTGGGGGACTAGCATAGATACGCAGTATTTT. This chain connects TRBV13 to TRBJ2-3, with 9 positions matching TRBD2. Per germline, CDR1 PRHDT and CDR2 FYEKMQ (reference sequence). This CDR3 region has 14 residues.

This clone appeared a single time. The DNA of the CDR3 is TGTGCCAGCAGTTCCGACAGGGTAGGGAATGAAAAACTGTTTTTT. Translated: CASSSDRVGNEKLFF. The chain carries TRBV6-5 and TRBJ1-4; TRBD1 agrees at 7 bases. The germline V gene has CDR1 MNHEY and CDR2 SVGAGI. The J segment lost 5 bases and the V segment lost 4 bases, leaving 7 bases of the junction unmatched. The CDR3 covers 15 residues.

The J gene is TRBJ2-6, the V gene TRBV30; no reliable D call. This CDR3 is 15 amino acids long. Trimming cost V 5 bases and J 3 bases, with 14 bases left between them. Germline loops: CDR1 GTSNPN, CDR2 SVGIG (reference sequence). CDR3 residues: CAWSPERYGANVLTF. CDR3 sequence (DNA): TGTGCCTGGTCCCCAGAGAGGTATGGGGCCAACGTCCTGACTTTC.

This sequence joins TRBV6-5 and TRBJ1-5; 12 nucleotides match TRBD1. Trimming removed 4 bases from V and 6 bases from J; junction bases left unmatched: 4. Germline CDR1 reads MNHEY; CDR2 reads SVGAGI. CDR3 size: 15 residues. The CDR3 loop is CASSSGTGGGQPQHF. The CDR3 nucleotides are TGTGCCAGCAGTTCCGGGACAGGGGGCGGTCAGCCCCAGCATTTT.

This clone came up a few times. The rearrangement uses TRBV7-9 and TRBJ2-7, with D hard to call. CDR1 SEHNR and CDR2 FQNEAQ come from the germline V gene (reference sequence). This CDR3 region has 12 residues. The V and J ends lost 3 bases and 6 bases respectively, with 9 bases between them. The CDR3 coding sequence is TGTGCCAGCAGCTTCGGGTTCTCCGAGCAGTACTTC. This gives the protein CASSFGFSEQYF.

The CDR3 bases are TGTGCCAGCAGCGCCGTGGACAGGGCCCCCTACGAGCAGTACTTC. Translated: CASSAVDRAPYEQYF. The chain recombines TRBV7-9 with TRBJ2-7, with 8 positions matching TRBD1. Germline V lookup: CDR1 SEHNR, CDR2 FQNEAQ (reference sequence). The CDR3 is made up of 15 amino acids. J was trimmed by 2 bases and V by 5 bases; bases with no gene match: 8.

The CDR3 spells CASSQVGTVGEQFF. The CDR3 region has the DNA TGCGCCAGCAGCCAGGTAGGGACGGTAGGCGAGCAGTTCTTC. The chain employs TRBV4-1 and TRBJ2-1; D may be TRBD1 or TRBD2 (5 bases each). This CDR3 has 14 residues. Trimming took 3 bases from V and 10 from J, leaving 16 bases between them. Looked up from germline, CDR1 is MGHRA and CDR2 is YSYEKL.

This clone was detected only a few times. The CDR3 DNA reads TGTGCCAGCAGCTACCAGGCGGGGTACGACGAGCAGTACTTC. Translating gives CASSYQAGYDEQYF. The J gene is TRBJ2-7, the V gene TRBV7-8, with D possibly being TRBD2 (6 bases). The germline gives CDR1 SGHVS, CDR2 FQNEAQ. CDR3 length: 14 residues. Trimming left V 4 bases short and J 5 bases short, with 15 bases between. The full variable domain, its missing parts supplied by reference TRBV7-8 and TRBJ2-7, is GAGVSQSPRYKVAKRGQDVALRCDPISGHVSLFWYQQALGQGPEFLTYFQNEAQLDKSGLPSDRFFAERPEGSVSTLKIQRTQQEDSAVYLCASSYQAGYDEQYFGPGTRLTVT.

This chain links TRBV7-8 with TRBJ2-1; 10 bases match TRBD2. This CDR3 is 19 amino acids long. The trim removed 6 bases at V and 1 base at J, leaving 15 bases unmatched. Germline V gene lookup returns CDR1 SGHVS and CDR2 FQNEAQ. The CDR3 DNA follows: TGTGCCAGCAGTCATAGGGCCAGCGGGGGGGCCACGTCCTACAATGAGCAGTTCTTC. Translated, it gives CASSHRASGGATSYNEQFF.

V and J are TRBV7-6 and TRBJ1-1; the D gene is possibly TRBD1 (5 bases). CDR1 and CDR2 (germline): SGHVS, FNYEAQ. The CDR3 has 15 residues. Trimming pared 1 base from V and 1 base from J, leaving 10 bases between. The CDR3 here is CASSLGQRQNTEAFF. The CDR3 DNA follows: TGTGCCAGCAGCTTAGGACAGAGACAGAACACTGAAGCTTTCTTT.

The chain joins TRBV28 to TRBJ1-1; unclear D gene. Trimming took 4 bases from V and 4 from J, leaving 19 bases between them. The V gene's germline CDR1 is MDHEN and CDR2 SYDVKM. CDR3 length equals 16 residues. CDR3 nucleotides: TGTGCCAGCAGTTCTAAATCAAGACCGAGGAGCACTGAAGCTTTCTTT. As protein: CASSSKSRPRSTEAFF.

The chain combines TRBV9 with TRBJ1-3, with a weak D call TRBD1 (5 bases). V gave up 4 bases and J gave up 0 bases, with 20 bases separating them. CDR1 is SGDLS, CDR2 YYNGEE, per germline. The CDR3 is 18 residues long. CDR3 sequence (DNA): TGTGCCAGCAGCCCACAAGCCCGGGACGGCCTCTCTGGAAACACCATATATTTT. Translation gives CASSPQARDGLSGNTIYF. The full variable domain, its missing parts supplied by reference TRBV9 and TRBJ1-3, is DSGVTQTPKHLITATGQRVTLRCSPRSGDLSVYWYQQSLDQGLQFLIQYYNGEERAKGNILERFSAQQFPDLHSELNLSSLELGDSALYFCASSPQARDGLSGNTIYFGEGSWLTVV.

The chain employs TRBV2 and TRBJ1-5, with D unclear. From germline, CDR1 is SNHLY and CDR2 FYNNEI. Deletions cut 7 bases from V and 0 bases from J, with 7 bases between. The CDR3 is made up of 13 amino acids. This CDR3 is CASTVYSNQPQHF. In DNA, the CDR3 is TGTGCCAGCACGGTGTATAGCAATCAGCCCCAGCATTTT.